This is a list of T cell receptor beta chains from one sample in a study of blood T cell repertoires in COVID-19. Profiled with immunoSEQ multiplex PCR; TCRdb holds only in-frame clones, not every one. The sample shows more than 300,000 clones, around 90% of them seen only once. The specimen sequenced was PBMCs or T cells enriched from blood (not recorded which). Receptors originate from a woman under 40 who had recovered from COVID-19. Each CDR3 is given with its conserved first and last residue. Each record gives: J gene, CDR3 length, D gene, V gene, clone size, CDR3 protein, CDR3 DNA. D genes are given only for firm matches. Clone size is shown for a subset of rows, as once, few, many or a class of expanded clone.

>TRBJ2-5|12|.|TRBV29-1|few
CSVLSGGETQYF
TGCAGCGTTCTCTCGGGTGGGGAGACCCAGTACTTC
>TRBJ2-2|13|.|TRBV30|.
CAWSVGGAGELFF
TGTGCCTGGAGTGTAGGCGGTGCCGGGGAGCTGTTTTTT
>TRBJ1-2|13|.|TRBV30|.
CAWSVQQLYGYTF
TGTGCCTGGAGTGTACAGCAGCTCTATGGCTACACCTTC
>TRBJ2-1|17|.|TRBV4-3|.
CASSQDLPGLLGDEQFF
TGCGCCAGCAGCCAGGATTTACCCGGCCTCTTAGGGGATGAGCAGTTCTTC
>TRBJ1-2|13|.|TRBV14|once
CASSQVRGDGYTF
TGTGCCAGCAGCCAGGTCCGGGGGGACGGCTACACCTTC
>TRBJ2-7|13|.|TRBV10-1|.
CASSPAGEYEQYF
TGCGCCAGCAGCCCAGCAGGGGAGTACGAGCAGTACTTC
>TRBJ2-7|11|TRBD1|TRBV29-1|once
CSVWDRGEQYF
TGCAGCGTCTGGGACAGAGGGGAGCAGTACTTC
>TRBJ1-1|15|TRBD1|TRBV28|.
CASSFQGARETEAFF
TGTGCCAGCAGTTTTCAGGGGGCCAGGGAGACTGAAGCTTTCTTT
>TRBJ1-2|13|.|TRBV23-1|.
CASSREEDYGYTF
TGCGCCAGCAGCCGAGAGGAAGACTATGGCTACACCTTC
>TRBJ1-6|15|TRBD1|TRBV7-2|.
CASSLGGQGNSPLHF
TGTGCCAGCAGCTTGGGGGGACAGGGAAATTCACCCCTCCACTTT
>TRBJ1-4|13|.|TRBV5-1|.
CASSPPTPGLLFF
TGCGCCAGCAGCCCGCCCACTCCAGGGTTGTTGTTTTTT
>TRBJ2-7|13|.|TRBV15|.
CATSRDFAYEQYF
TGTGCCACCAGCAGAGATTTCGCCTACGAGCAGTACTTC
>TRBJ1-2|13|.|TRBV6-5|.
CASRMIKGSGYTF
TGTGCCAGCAGAATGATCAAGGGGTCTGGCTACACCTTC
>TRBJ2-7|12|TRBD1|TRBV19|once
CASSTRTGEQYF
TGTGCCAGTAGTACCCGGACAGGCGAGCAGTACTTC
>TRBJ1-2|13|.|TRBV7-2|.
CASSLGPGVGYTF
TGTGCCAGCAGCCTGGGTCCGGGAGTGGGCTACACCTTC
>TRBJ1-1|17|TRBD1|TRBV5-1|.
CASSLTGQGTWNTEAFF
TGCGCCAGCAGCTTGACGGGACAGGGGACATGGAACACTGAAGCTTTCTTT
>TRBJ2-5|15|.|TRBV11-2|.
CASSLAARGGETQYF
TGTGCCAGCAGCTTAGCGGCCAGGGGCGGGGAGACCCAGTACTTC
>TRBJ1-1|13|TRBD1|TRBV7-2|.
CASSLGTGRGAFF
TGTGCCAGCAGCTTAGGGACAGGGAGAGGAGCTTTCTTT
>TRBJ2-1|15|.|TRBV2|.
CASSWGQGLYNEQFF
TGTGCCAGCAGTTGGGGGCAGGGTTTATACAATGAGCAGTTCTTC
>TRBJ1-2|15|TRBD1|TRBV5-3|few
CARSHLDRVVCGYTF
TGTGCCAGAAGCCATCTGGACAGGGTGGTCTGTGGCTACACCTTC
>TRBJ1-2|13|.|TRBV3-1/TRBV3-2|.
CASSRLGEGGYTF
TGTGCCAGCAGCCGCCTTGGTGAGGGTGGCTACACCTTC
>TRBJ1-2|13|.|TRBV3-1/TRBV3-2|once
CASSLLKNYGYTF
TGTGCCAGCAGCTTACTCAAAAACTATGGCTACACCTTC
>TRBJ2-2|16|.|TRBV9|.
CASSVLEGARTGELFF
TGTGCCAGCAGCGTATTGGAGGGGGCGCGTACCGGGGAGCTGTTTTTT
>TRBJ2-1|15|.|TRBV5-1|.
CASSLGQGSYNEQFF
TGCGCCAGCAGCTTGGGGCAGGGGTCCTACAATGAGCAGTTCTTC
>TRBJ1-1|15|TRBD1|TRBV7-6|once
CASSPRDRGDTEAFF
TGTGCCAGCAGCCCTCGGGACAGGGGAGACACTGAAGCTTTCTTT
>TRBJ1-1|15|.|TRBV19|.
CATGLGSTGFTEAFF
TGTGCCACTGGATTGGGTTCTACCGGGTTCACTGAAGCTTTCTTT
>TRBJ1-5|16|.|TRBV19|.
CASSIGQGGLNQPQHF
TGTGCCAGTAGTATAGGTCAGGGTGGGCTAAATCAGCCCCAGCATTTT
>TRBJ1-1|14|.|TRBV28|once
CASSFGQGNTEAFF
TGTGCCAGCAGTTTCGGGCAGGGAAACACTGAAGCTTTCTTT
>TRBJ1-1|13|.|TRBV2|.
CASENRGNTEAFF
TGTGCCAGCGAGAATAGAGGGAACACTGAAGCTTTCTTT
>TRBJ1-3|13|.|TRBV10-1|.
CASSKTGGNTIYF
TGCGCCAGCAGCAAGACTGGGGGAAACACCATATATTTT
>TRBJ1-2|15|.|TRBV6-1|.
CASSEILGAQEGYTF
TGTGCCAGCAGTGAAATTCTGGGGGCGCAGGAAGGCTACACCTTC
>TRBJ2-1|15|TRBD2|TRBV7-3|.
CASSLLSGGYNEQFF
TGTGCCAGCAGCTTACTTAGCGGGGGGTACAATGAGCAGTTCTTC
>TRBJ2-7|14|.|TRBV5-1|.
CASSLAGTSYEQYF
TGCGCCAGCAGCTTGGCCGGGACATCCTACGAGCAGTACTTC
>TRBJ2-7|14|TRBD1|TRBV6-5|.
CASSWDRVTYEQYF
TGTGCCAGCAGCTGGGACAGGGTAACCTACGAGCAGTACTTC
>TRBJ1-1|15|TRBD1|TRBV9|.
CASSVRTGENTEAFF
TGTGCCAGCAGCGTAAGGACAGGTGAAAACACTGAAGCTTTCTTT
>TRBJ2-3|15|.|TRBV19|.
CASSIVAGHTDTQYF
TGTGCCAGTAGTATTGTGGCAGGCCACACAGATACGCAGTATTTT
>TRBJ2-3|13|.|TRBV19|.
CASSSQGADTQYF
TGTGCCAGTAGTTCCCAAGGGGCAGATACGCAGTATTTT
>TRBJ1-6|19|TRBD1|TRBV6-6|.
CASSQQGAHSIGYNSPLHF
TGTGCCAGCAGTCAGCAGGGGGCCCATAGTATTGGTTATAATTCACCCCTCCACTTT